This T cell receptor beta chain was documented in a study of cytomegalovirus exposure and HLA in healthy donors. Study results and caveats: Previously analyzed data showed that most TCR beta V segments were productive at a frequency of about 87% or about 30%. The investigators catalogued 160 or so TCR beta chains as cytomegalovirus-associated.

PCR employed 60 Vbeta and 13 Jbeta primers. Sequencing used immunoSEQ multiplex PCR; TCRdb keeps in-frame clones, though not all of them. The profile shows 100,000 to 150,000 clones, approximately 80% of them singletons. A word on this clone: Its target is not known.

Germline assignment: CDR1 GTSNPN and CDR2 SVGIG (reference sequence). The CDR3 has 15 amino acids. After removal of 4 bases from V and 2 bases from J, the junction contained 3 bases not matched to a gene. Sample: PBMCs. This receptor was obtained from a man aged 25-40 years in good health and CMV-seropositive. The chain carries TRBV30 and TRBJ2-6; 9 bases agree with TRBD2. The CDR3 spells CAWTSGIAGANVLTF. The CDR3 coding sequence is TGTGCCTGGACTAGCGGGATTGCTGGGGCCAACGTCCTGACTTTC.